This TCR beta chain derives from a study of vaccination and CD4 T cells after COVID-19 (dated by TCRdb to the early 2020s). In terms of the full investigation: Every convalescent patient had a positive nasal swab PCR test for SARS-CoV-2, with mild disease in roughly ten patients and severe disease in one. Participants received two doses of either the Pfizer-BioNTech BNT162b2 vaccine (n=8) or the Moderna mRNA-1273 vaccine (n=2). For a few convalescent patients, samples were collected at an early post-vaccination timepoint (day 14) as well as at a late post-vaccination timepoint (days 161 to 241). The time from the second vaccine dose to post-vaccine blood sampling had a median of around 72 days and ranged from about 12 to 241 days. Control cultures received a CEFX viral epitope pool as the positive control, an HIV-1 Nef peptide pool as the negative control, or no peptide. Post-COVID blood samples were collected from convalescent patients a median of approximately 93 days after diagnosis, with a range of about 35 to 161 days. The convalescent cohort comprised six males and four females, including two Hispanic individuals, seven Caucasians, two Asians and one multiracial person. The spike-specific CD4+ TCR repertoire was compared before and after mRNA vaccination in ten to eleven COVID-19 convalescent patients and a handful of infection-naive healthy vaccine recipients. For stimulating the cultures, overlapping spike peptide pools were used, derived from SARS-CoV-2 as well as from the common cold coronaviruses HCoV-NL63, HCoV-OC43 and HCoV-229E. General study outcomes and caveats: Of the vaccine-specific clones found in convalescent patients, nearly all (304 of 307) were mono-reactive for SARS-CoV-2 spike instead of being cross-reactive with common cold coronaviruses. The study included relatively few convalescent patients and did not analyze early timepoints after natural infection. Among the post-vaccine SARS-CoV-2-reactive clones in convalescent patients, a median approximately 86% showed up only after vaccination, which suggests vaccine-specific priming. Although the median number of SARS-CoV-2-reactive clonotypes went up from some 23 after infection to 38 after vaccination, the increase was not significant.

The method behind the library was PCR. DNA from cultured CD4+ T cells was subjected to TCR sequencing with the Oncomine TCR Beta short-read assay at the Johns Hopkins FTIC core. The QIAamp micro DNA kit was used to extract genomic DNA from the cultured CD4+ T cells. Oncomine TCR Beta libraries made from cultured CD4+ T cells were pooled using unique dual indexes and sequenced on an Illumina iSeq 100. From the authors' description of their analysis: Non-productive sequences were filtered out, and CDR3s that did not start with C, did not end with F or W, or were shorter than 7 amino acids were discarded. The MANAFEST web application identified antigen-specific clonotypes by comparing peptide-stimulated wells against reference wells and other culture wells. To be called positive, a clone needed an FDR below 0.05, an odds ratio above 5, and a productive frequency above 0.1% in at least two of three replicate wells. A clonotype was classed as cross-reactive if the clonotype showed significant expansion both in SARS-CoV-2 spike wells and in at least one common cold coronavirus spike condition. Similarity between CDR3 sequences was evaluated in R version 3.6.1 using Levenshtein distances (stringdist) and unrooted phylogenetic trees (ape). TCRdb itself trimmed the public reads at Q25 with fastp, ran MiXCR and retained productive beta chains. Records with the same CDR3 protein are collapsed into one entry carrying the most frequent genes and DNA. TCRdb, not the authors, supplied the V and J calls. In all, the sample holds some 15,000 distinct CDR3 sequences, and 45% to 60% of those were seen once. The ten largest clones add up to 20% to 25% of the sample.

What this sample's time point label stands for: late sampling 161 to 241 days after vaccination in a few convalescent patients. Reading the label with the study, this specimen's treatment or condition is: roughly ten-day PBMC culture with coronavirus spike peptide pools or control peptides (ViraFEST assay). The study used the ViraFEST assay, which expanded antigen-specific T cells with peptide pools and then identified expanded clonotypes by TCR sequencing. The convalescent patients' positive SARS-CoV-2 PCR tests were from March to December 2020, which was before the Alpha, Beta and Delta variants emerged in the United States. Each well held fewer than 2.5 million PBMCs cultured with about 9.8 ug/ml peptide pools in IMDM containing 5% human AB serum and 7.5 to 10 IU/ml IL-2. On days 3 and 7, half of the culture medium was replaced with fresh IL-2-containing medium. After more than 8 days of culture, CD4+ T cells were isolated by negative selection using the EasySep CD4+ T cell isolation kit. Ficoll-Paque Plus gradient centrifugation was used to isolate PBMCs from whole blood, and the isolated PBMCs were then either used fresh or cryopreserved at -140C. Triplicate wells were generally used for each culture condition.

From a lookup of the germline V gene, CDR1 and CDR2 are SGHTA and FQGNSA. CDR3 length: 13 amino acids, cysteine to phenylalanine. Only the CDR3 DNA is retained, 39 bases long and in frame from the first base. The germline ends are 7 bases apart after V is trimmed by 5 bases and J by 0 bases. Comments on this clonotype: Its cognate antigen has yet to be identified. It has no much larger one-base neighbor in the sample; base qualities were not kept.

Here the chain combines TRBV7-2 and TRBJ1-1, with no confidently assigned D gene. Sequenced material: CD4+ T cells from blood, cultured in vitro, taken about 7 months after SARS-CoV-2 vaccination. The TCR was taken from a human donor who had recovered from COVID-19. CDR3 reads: CASSPRVNTEAFF. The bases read TGTGCCAGCAGCCCACGGGTGAACACTGAAGCTTTCTTT.